This T cell receptor beta chain was retrieved from a study of T-cell memory formation after mild COVID-19. Constant-segment primers served in 5'RACE that generated TCR alpha and TCR beta cDNA libraries bearing sample barcodes and UMIs. TCRdb reanalysed the 5' RACE reads using MiXCR and keeps one entry per CDR3 protein. The sample lists about 150,000 distinct CDR3 sequences, about an eighth occurring once. The germline CDR1 and CDR2 sequences are DFQATT and SNEGSKA (reference sequence). V was shortened by 6 bases and J by 0 bases, with 6 bases between the two germline ends. This CDR3 region has 12 residues. Regarding the study as a whole: There was no confirmation that second-wave clones peaking on day 37 were SARS-CoV-2 specific. Day 15 to 85 contracting clones showed balanced CD4/CD8; day 15 to 37 expanders favored CD4+. Most CD4+ clones that shrank were in CM and EM, while CD8+ ones turned up in EMRA.

About this clonotype itself: Its antigen remains unidentified.

The sequenced material came from PBMCs or a T cell subset sorted from them (not recorded which). The chain carries TRBV20-1 and TRBJ1-5; D gene uncertain. This clonotype was obtained from a young man who had mild COVID-19 (a few samples of this study predate the infection). Cell type and time point are not known. CDR3: CSAADSNQPQHF. The CDR3 DNA sequence: TGCAGTGCGGCGGATAGCAATCAGCCCCAGCATTTT.